This entry features one TCR beta chain sequence. The data originate from a study of blood T cell repertoires in COVID-19. Across the whole study: Samples representing acute and convalescent COVID-19 were sourced from the United States, Italy and Spain. T cells, B-cell-depleted T cells, or PBMCs supplied cDNA or gDNA.

Germline assignment: CDR1 KGHDR and CDR2 SFDVKD. Trimming removed 5 bases from V and 2 bases from J, with 8 bases in between. This CDR3 contains 13 residues. Source study methods: Scientists estimated how many nucleated cells there were by amplifying reference gene primers. TCRdb's copy holds only in-frame clones and misses some; the assay was immunoSEQ multiplex PCR. The V and J calls and clone size come from that table; D and trimming were worked out from the DNA. The sample holds approximately 100,000 clones; around four fifths are singletons and the top ten take approximately 27%. Sequencing input: peripheral blood. The TCR was taken from a man in his fifties or sixties with acute or convalescent COVID-19. The V and J genes are TRBV24-1 and TRBJ1-2; D is undetermined. The CDR3 spells CATSVNRNYGYTF. DNA of the CDR3: TGTGCCACCAGTGTCAATCGGAACTATGGCTACACCTTC.